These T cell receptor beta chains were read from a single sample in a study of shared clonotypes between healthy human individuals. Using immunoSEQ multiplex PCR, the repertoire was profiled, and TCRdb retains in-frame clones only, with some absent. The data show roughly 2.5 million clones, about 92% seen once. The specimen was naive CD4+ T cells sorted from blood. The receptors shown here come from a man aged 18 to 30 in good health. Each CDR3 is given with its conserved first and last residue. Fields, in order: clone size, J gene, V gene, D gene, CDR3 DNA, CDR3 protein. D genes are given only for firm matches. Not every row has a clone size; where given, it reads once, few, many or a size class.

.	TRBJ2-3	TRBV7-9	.	TGTGCCAGCAGCCTTGACGGAGCTAGCACAGATACGCAGTATTTT	CASSLDGASTDTQYF
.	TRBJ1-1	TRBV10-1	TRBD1	TGCGCCAGCAGCCCGGGACAGGGGTACACTGAAGCTTTCTTT	CASSPGQGYTEAFF
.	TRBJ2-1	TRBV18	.	TGTGCCAGCTCACCAATAGGGCCCGGGAATGAGCAGTTCTTC	CASSPIGPGNEQFF
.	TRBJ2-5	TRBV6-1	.	TGTGCCAGCAGTGTCCAAGGAACCCAGCAGGAGACCCAGTACTTC	CASSVQGTQQETQYF
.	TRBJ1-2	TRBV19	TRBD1	TGTGCCAGTAGTACCCGGCCAGGGGGTGCCTATGGCTACACCTTC	CASSTRPGGAYGYTF
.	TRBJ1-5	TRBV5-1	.	TGCGCCAGCAGCTTGGGGGAAAGCAATCAGCCCCAGCATTTT	CASSLGESNQPQHF
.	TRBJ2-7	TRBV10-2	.	TGCGCCAGCAGTGAAAGGGACGAGCAGTACTTC	CASSERDEQYF
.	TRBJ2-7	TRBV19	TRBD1	TGTGCCAGTAGTATGCGACAGGGGTACGAGCAGTACTTC	CASSMRQGYEQYF
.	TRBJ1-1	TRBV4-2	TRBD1	TGTGCCAGCAGCCAAGGACAGGGGACGGGCACTGAAGCTTTCTTT	CASSQGQGTGTEAFF
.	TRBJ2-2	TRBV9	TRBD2	TGTGCCAGCAGCGTAGTCCCTGGGGGAGCGGGGGATACAACCGGGGAGCTGTTTTTT	CASSVVPGGAGDTTGELFF
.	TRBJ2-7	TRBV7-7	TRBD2	TGTGCTAGCAGCTCCTCACTAGCGGGAGGCGCCGAGCAGTACTTC	CASSSSLAGGAEQYF
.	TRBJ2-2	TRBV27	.	TGTGCCAGCAGGGCCCGGGCGGGAACCGGGGAGCTGTTTTTT	CASRARAGTGELFF
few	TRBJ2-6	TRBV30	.	TGTGCCTGGAGTGTACCCGGGGCCAACGTCCTGACTTTC	CAWSVPGANVLTF
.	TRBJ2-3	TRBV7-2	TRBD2	TGTGCCAGCAGCCCCGAGGGGGGACTAGCGGGAGGGCCGGATACGCAGTATTTT	CASSPEGGLAGGPDTQYF
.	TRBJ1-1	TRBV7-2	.	TGTGCCAGCAGCGGCTTCGGGGCTCCGCGTTGGACTGAAGCTTTCTTT	CASSGFGAPRWTEAFF
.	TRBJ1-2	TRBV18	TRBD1	TGTGCCAGCTCACCAGACAGGGGAGGTTATGGCTACACCTTC	CASSPDRGGYGYTF
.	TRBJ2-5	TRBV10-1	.	TGCGCCAGCAGTGAGGGCAGAGAAGAGACCCAGTACTTC	CASSEGREETQYF
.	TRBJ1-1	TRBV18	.	TGTGCCAGCTCACCGTCGATGAACACTGAAGCTTTCTTT	CASSPSMNTEAFF
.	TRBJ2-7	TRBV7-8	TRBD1	TGTGCCAGCAGCCGTGGGACAGGGGGCGGATACGAGCAGTACTTC	CASSRGTGGGYEQYF
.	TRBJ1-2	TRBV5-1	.	TGCGCCAGCAGCTTGGGATACTCGACGGGGGCTAATGGCTACACCTTC	CASSLGYSTGANGYTF
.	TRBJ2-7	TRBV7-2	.	TGTGCCAGCACCGGTAGGGGCAGGTTTTCGGAGCAGTACTTC	CASTGRGRFSEQYF
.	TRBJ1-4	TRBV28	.	TGTGCCAGCAGTTTATCTGGCAGGAAAGGGGAAAAACTGTTTTTT	CASSLSGRKGEKLFF
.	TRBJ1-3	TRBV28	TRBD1	TGTGCCAGCAGTTCAAGACAGGGCTCTGGAAACACCATATATTTT	CASSSRQGSGNTIYF
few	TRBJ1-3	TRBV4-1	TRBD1	TGCGCCAGCAGCCAAGGACAGGGCCTCTCTGGAAACACCATATATTTT	CASSQGQGLSGNTIYF
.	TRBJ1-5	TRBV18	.	TGTGCCAGCTCCCCCGATCGCAATCAGCCCCAGCATTTT	CASSPDRNQPQHF
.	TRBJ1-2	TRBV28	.	TGTGCCAGCAGTTTTGGACAGTTCTATAACTATGGCTACACCTTC	CASSFGQFYNYGYTF
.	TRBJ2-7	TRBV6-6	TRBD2	TGTGCCAGCAGTTACTCCTCGGGACTAGCAAGCGAGCAGTACTTC	CASSYSSGLASEQYF
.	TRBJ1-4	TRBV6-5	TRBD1	TGTGCCAGCAGTTACGCAGGGGGCAATGAAAAACTGTTTTTT	CASSYAGGNEKLFF
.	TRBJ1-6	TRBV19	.	TGTGCCAGTAGTATAGATCCAGAAGAGCTCCTCCACTTT	CASSIDPEELLHF
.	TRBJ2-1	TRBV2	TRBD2	TGTGCCAGCAGTCCCCGGACTAGCGGGACCTACAATGAGCAGTTCTTC	CASSPRTSGTYNEQFF
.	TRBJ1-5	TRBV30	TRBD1	TGTGCCTGGAGTCCCGGACAGGTGCCTTACAATCAGCCCCAGCATTTT	CAWSPGQVPYNQPQHF
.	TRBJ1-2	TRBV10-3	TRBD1	TGTGCCATCAGTGAGGGCAGGGGGAATGGCTACACCTTC	CAISEGRGNGYTF
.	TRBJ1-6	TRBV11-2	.	TGTGCCAGCAGCTTGGACGGACGGTATAATTCACCCCTCCACTTT	CASSLDGRYNSPLHF
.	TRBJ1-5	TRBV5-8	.	TGTGCCAGCAGCTTGGGGGGGGTAGCTCAGCCCCAGCATTTT	CASSLGGVAQPQHF
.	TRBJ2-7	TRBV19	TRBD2	TGTGCCAGTAGTCTACAGGGACTAGAGACTTACGAGCAGTACTTC	CASSLQGLETYEQYF
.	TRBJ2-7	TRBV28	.	TGTGCCAGCCGATCCCGCGGGGCCCGATCCTACGAGCAGTACTTC	CASRSRGARSYEQYF
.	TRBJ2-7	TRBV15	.	TGTGCCACCAGCACGGGGGTTGTCTTCAACGAGCAGTACTTC	CATSTGVVFNEQYF
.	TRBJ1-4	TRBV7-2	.	TGTGCCAGCAGCTTCGGACATAATGAAAAACTGTTTTTT	CASSFGHNEKLFF
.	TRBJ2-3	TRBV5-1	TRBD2	TGCGCCAGCAGCTTGGCGGCGGGGGGCACAGATACGCAGTATTTT	CASSLAAGGTDTQYF
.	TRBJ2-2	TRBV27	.	TGTGCCAGCAGTTTATCTGGCGCCGGGGAGCTGTTTTTT	CASSLSGAGELFF
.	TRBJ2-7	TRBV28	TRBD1	TGTGCCAGCACCCCGGGACAGGGGGTTTACGAGCAGTACTTC	CASTPGQGVYEQYF
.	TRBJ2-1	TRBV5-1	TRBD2	TGCGCCAGCAGCTTGGGACTAGCGGGGATGTACAATGAGCAGTTCTTC	CASSLGLAGMYNEQFF
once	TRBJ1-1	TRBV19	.	TGTGCCAGCCGACATGTTGGGGTGACTGAAGCTTTCTTT	CASRHVGVTEAFF
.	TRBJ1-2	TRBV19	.	TGTGCCAGTAGTATAGATCGGGTAGGGCTTATTTACCGATCAGCTAACTATGGCTACACCTTC	CASSIDRVGLIYRSANYGYTF
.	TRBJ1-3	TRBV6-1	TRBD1	TGTGCCAGCAGTTTACAGGGGGCCGAGGACACCATATATTTT	CASSLQGAEDTIYF
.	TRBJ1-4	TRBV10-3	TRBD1	TGTGCCATCAGTCGACAGGGGGCGGATGAAAAACTGTTTTTT	CAISRQGADEKLFF
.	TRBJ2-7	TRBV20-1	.	TGCAGTGCTTTCTGGGCCTACGAGCAGTACTTC	CSAFWAYEQYF